This record covers a single TCR beta chain. The antigen is not known. Lacking the conserved final phenylalanine or tryptophan, this CDR3 likely reflects a read error. This sample is part of a study of tumor-infiltrating lymphocytes in primary liver carcinoma. Study context: The patients, men and women alike, were aged 30 to 69 years. Productive TCRbeta read counts per sample ran from roughly 3.5 to 7 million and were similar across tissue types.

Whole-study findings and limits: The 250 largest clones made up significantly more of tumor than blood repertoires (p = 0.039).

Production of TCR beta cDNA used 400 to 650 ng total RNA together with a constant-region primer. Three rounds of nested multiplex PCR with slightly modified ARM-PCR produced TCR beta libraries. TRBV1-TRBV30 forward primers and a C-beta reverse primer were used in the first two PCR rounds, which each ran for 9 to 10 cycles. TCRdb recomputed calls from the multiplex PCR reads with MiXCR, one row per CDR3 protein. This sample has roughly 120,000 distinct CDR3 sequences, with approximately 68% found just once. Germline CDR1 MGHRA, CDR2 YSYEKL. This CDR3 is built from 17 residues. Starting material for RNA and DNA co-extraction consisted of about 17-31 mg of unsorted bulk tissue.

The clonotype comes from a woman aged 55-70 years with primary liver carcinoma and hepatitis B virus infection. The sample taken for sequencing was tumor-adjacent normal liver tissue. J is TRBJ2-2 and V is TRBV4-1, with D unclear. DNA of the CDR3: TGCGCCAGCAGACAAGTAGACATGGGATTTCCGACCGGGGAGCTGTTTTTA. This encodes CASRQVDMGFPTGELFL.